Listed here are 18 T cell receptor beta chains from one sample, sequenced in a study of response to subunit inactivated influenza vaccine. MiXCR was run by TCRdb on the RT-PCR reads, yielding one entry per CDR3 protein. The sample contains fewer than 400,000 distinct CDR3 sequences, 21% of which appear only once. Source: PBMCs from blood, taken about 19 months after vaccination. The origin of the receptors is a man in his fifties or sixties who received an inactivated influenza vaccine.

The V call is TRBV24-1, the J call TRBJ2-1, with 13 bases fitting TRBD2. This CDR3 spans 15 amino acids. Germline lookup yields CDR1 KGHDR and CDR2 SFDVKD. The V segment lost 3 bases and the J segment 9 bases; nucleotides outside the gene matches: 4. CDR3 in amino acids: CATSDPGLAGREQFF. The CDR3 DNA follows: TGTGCCACCAGTGATCCGGGACTAGCGGGACGTGAGCAGTTCTTC.

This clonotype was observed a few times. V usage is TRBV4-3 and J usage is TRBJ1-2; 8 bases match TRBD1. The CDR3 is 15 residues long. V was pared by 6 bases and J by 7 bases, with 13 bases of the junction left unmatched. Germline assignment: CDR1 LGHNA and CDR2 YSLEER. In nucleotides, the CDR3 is TGCGCCAGCAGTCAATCCAGGCAGGGGGCGTTTGGCTACACCTTC. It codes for CASSQSRQGAFGYTF.

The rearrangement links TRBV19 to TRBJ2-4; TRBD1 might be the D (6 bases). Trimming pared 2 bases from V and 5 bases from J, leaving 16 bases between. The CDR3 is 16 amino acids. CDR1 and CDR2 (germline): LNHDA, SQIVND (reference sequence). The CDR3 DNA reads TGTGCCAGTAGTATATCCCGGGACAACGTACAAAACATTCAGTACTTC. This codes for CASSISRDNVQNIQYF.

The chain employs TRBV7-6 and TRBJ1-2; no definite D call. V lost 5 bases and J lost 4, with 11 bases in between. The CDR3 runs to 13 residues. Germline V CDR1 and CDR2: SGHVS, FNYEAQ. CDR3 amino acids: CASSHIEGYGYTF. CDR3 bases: TGTGCCAGCAGCCACATAGAGGGCTATGGCTACACCTTC.

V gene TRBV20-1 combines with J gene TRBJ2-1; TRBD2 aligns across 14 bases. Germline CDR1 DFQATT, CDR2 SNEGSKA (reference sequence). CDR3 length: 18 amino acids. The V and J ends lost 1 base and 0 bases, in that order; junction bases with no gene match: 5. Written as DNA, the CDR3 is TGCAGTGCTAGAGGGGGACTAGCGGGGGCGAGCTCCTACAATGAGCAGTTCTTC. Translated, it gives CSARGGLAGASSYNEQFF.

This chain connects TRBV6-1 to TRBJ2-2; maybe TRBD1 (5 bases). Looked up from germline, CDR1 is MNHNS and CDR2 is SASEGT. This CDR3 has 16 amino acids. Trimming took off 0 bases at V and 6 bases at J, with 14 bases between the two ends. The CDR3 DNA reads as TGTGCCAGCAGTGAAGCGGTGGGCAGGGTGGCCGGGGAGCTGTTTTTT. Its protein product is CASSEAVGRVAGELFF.

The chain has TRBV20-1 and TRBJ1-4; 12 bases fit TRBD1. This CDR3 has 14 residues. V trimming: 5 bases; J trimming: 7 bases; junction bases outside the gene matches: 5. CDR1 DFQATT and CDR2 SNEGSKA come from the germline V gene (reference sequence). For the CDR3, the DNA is TGCAGTGCTTACCGGGACAGGGGGCGTGAAAAACTGTTTTTT. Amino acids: CSAYRDRGREKLFF.

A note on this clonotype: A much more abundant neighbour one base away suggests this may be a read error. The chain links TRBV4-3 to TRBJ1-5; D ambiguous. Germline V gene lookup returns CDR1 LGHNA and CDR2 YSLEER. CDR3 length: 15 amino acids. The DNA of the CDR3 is TGCGCCAGCGGCCAAGACTTTGAGGGAACCCAGCCCCAGCATTTT. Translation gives CASGQDFEGTQPQHF.

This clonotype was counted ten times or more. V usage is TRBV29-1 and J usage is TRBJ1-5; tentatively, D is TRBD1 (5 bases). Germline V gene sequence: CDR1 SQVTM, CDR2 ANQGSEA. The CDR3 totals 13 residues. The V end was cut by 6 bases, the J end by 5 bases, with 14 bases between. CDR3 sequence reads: CSVSGTLDQPQHF. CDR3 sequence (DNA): TGCAGCGTCTCAGGGACCCTGGATCAGCCCCAGCATTTT.

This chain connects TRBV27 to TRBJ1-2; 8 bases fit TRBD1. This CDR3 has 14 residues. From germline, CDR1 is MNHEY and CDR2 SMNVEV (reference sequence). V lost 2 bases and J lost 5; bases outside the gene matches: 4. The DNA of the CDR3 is TGTGCCAGCAGTTTAAGCAGGGGGCCGTATGGCTACACCTTC. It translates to CASSLSRGPYGYTF.

CDR3 loop: CASSQTWRQGTNEKLFF. Written as DNA, the CDR3 is TGCGCCAGCAGCCAAACTTGGCGACAGGGAACTAATGAAAAACTGTTTTTT. V usage is TRBV4-3 and J usage is TRBJ1-4; TRBD1 agrees at 7 bases. V shed 2 bases and J 1 base; nucleotides not matched to a gene: 7. This CDR3 comprises 17 residues. Germline values: CDR1 LGHNA, CDR2 YSLEER.

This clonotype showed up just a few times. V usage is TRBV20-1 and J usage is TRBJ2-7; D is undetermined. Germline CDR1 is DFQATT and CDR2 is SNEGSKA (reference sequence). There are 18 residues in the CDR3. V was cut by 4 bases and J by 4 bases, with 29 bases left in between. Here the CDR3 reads CSATSWGEIGIDRYEQYF. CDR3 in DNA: TGCAGTGCTACGAGTTGGGGTGAAATTGGGATTGATCGGTACGAGCAGTACTTC.

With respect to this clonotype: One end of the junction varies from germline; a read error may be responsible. CDR3 sequence: CASSIRTGSLTDPQYF. The CDR3 nucleotides read TGCGCCAGCAGCATCCGGACAGGGTCCTTGACAGATCCGCAGTATTTT. The chain has TRBV5-1 and TRBJ2-3; 8 bases agree with TRBD1. This CDR3 comprises 16 residues. The germline V gene encodes CDR1 SGHRS and CDR2 YFSETQ.

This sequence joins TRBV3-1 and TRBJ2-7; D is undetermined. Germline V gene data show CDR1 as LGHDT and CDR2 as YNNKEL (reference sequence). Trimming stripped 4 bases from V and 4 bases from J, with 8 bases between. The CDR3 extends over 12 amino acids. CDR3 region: CASSLLNYEQYF. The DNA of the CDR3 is TGTGCCAGCAGCCTACTTAATTACGAGCAGTACTTC.

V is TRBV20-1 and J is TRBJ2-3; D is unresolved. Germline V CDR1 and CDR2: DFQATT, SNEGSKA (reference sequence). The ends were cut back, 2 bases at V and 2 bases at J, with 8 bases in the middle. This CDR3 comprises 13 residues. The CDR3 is CSARRGNTDTQYF. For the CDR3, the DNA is TGCAGTGCTAGACGCGGAAACACAGATACGCAGTATTTT.

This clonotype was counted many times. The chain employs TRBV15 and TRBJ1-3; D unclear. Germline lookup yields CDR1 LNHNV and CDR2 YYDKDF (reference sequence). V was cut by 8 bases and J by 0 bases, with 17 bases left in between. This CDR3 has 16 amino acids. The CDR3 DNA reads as TGTGCCACCGCTAATCTCCAGTATTCCTCTGGAAACACCATATATTTT. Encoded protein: CATANLQYSSGNTIYF.

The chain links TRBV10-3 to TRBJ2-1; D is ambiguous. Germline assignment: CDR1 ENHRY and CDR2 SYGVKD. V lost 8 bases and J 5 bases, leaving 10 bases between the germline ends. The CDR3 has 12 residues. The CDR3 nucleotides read TGTGCCATCGCCAGATCTGACAATGAGCAGTTCTTC. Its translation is CAIARSDNEQFF.

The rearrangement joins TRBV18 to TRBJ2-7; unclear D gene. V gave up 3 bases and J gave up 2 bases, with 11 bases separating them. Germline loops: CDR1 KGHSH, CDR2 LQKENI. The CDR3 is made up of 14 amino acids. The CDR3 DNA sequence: TGTGCCAGCTCACCGATTGGGAATACCTACGAGCAGTACTTC. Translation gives CASSPIGNTYEQYF.